This T cell receptor beta chain was observed in a study of radiotherapy plus CTLA-4 blockade in lung cancer. Turning to the study itself: Patients showed objective responses in 18% of cases, and disease control was achieved by 25% to 35%. General study findings and limits: Among blood TCR repertoires after radiotherapy plus ipilimumab, tumor-derived clones expanded. In blood, early T cell clone dynamics reportedly predicted response best, together with interferon-beta.

Alongside CTLA-4 blockade with ipilimumab, patients with chemo-refractory metastatic non-small-cell lung cancer received focal radiation. Measured with immunoSEQ multiplex PCR; TCRdb has only the in-frame clones, and not every one. The sample lists around 99,000 clones, around 88% occurring once. The V gene's germline CDR1 is MNHNS and CDR2 SASEGT. The CDR3 is 17 residues long. The V and J ends lost 4 bases and 10 bases respectively, with 25 bases between them. About this clone itself: What it binds is not known.

This sequence joins TRBV6-1 and TRBJ1-4; tentatively, D is TRBD1 (6 bases). The sample consisted of peripheral blood, taken from a patient treated with radiotherapy plus ipilimumab. The TCR originated in a human donor with non-small cell lung cancer that progressed on radiotherapy plus ipilimumab. CDR3 region: CASSAAGVSLEGRKLFF. As DNA, the CDR3 is TGTGCCAGCAGTGCGGCAGGGGTCTCTTTAGAGGGGCGAAAACTGTTTTTT.